These 30 T cell receptor beta chains originate from one sample sequenced in a study of T cell responses to AZD1222 COVID-19 vaccine. Some clones are missing from TCRdb's copy, which holds only in-frame ones; the method was immunoSEQ multiplex PCR. Here the sample spans roughly 110,000 clones, nearly 90% being singletons. The input for sequencing was peripheral blood, taken 28 days after the second AZD1222 dose. These TCRs come from an adult who received the AZD1222 COVID-19 vaccine.

This clone was seen just once. The CDR3 sequence is CASSLSGDSPLHF. In nucleotides, the CDR3 is TGTGCCAGCAGTTTGTCCGGGGATTCACCCCTCCACTTT. The chain links TRBV27 to TRBJ1-6; D not resolved. Germline V gene data show CDR1 as MNHEY and CDR2 as SMNVEV (reference sequence). Trimming shortened V by 3 bases and J by 8 bases, and 8 bases separated the two germline ends. This CDR3 contains 13 residues.

This clone was recorded only once. The chain recombines TRBV5-1 with TRBJ2-3; D might be TRBD1 (5 bases). CDR1 is SGHRS and CDR2 is YFSETQ in the germline V gene. V was shortened by 5 bases and J by 2 bases, with 15 bases between the two germline ends. This CDR3 region has 15 residues. The chain's CDR3 is CASRFRDGDTDTQYF. The CDR3 bases are TGCGCCAGCAGATTCAGGGATGGGGACACAGATACGCAGTATTTT.

The rearrangement uses TRBV5-4 and TRBJ2-6; no reliable D call. Deletions cut 2 bases from V and 2 bases from J, with 2 bases between. The CDR3 contains 13 residues. Germline V lookup: CDR1 SGHNT, CDR2 YYREEE (reference sequence). The CDR3 DNA is TGTGCCAGCAGCTTAACTGGGGCCAACGTCCTGACTTTC. As protein: CASSLTGANVLTF.

This clone has just a few counts. The CDR3 nucleotides are TGTGCCTGGAGTGCAGGGTTAACTGGAAACACCATATATTTT. It codes for CAWSAGLTGNTIYF. V usage is TRBV30 and J usage is TRBJ1-3; possible D gene TRBD1, 5 bases. This CDR3 is built from 14 residues. Germline values: CDR1 GTSNPN, CDR2 SVGIG (reference sequence). The V gene lost 1 base and the J gene lost 2 bases, with 9 bases spanning the gap.

In DNA form, the CDR3 reads TGTGCCAGCAGGGGACAGGGAAGGGGAGATACGCAGTATTTT. It codes for CASRGQGRGDTQYF. The chain is built from TRBV7-9 and TRBJ2-3, with TRBD1 identical over 9 bases. Germline CDR1 SEHNR, CDR2 FQNEAQ (reference sequence). The junction had 6 bases not matched to a gene; V was cut back by 6 bases and J by 5 bases. The CDR3 totals 14 residues.

J is TRBJ1-5 and V is TRBV27; the D gene is possibly TRBD1 (5 bases). The CDR3 totals 14 residues. V dropped 3 bases and J dropped 5 bases, with 11 bases sitting between them. Germline CDR1 and CDR2: MNHEY and SMNVEV (reference sequence). The CDR3 DNA is TGTGCCAGCAGTTTCTCCCAGGGATATCAGCCCCAGCATTTT. Translated: CASSFSQGYQPQHF.

The chain carries TRBV4-1 and TRBJ2-7; D perhaps matches TRBD1 (6 bases). V lost 0 bases and J lost 4, with 7 bases in between. Germline V gene lookup returns CDR1 MGHRA and CDR2 YSYEKL. The CDR3 totals 13 residues. The CDR3 sequence: CASSQEQGYEQYF. For the CDR3, the DNA is TGCGCCAGCAGCCAAGAACAGGGATACGAGCAGTACTTC.

This clone was observed a few times. The chain couples TRBV4-3 to TRBJ2-2; 7 bases line up with TRBD1. Germline-derived CDR1 and CDR2 are LGHNA and YSLEER. The V gene end was trimmed by 0 bases and the J gene end by 4 bases; junction bases not matched to a gene: 2. This CDR3 region has 15 residues. Here the CDR3 reads CASSQETGRTGELFF. The CDR3 nucleotides are TGCGCCAGCAGCCAAGAGACAGGGCGCACCGGGGAGCTGTTTTTT.

This chain uses TRBV4-2 with TRBJ2-7; tentatively, D is TRBD2 (6 bases). Germline lookup yields CDR1 LGHNA and CDR2 YNFKEQ. CDR3 length: 16 residues. The germline V and J ends were trimmed by 3 bases and 4 bases, with 19 bases remaining between them. The CDR3 protein is CASSQVEAGTLYEQYF. CDR3 coding DNA: TGTGCCAGCAGCCAGGTAGAAGCGGGTACCCTATACGAGCAGTACTTC.

A remark on this clone: In the same sample, other DNA sequences code for this CDR3. This sequence joins TRBV12-3 or TRBV12-4 and TRBJ1-1; possible D gene TRBD1, 5 bases. Trimming removed 5 bases from V and 1 base from J, with 5 bases in between. The CDR3 totals 12 residues. CDR3 amino acids: CASSRGNTEAFF. The CDR3 nucleotides are TGTGCCAGCAGTAGGGGGAACACTGAAGCTTTCTTT.

The CDR3 region is CASSDSGGAGGYTF. As DNA, the CDR3 is TGTGCCAGCAGTGACTCAGGGGGCGCGGGAGGCTACACCTTC. This rearrangement joins TRBV6-4 to TRBJ1-2, with TRBD1 matching 7 bases. Germline CDR1 MRHNA, CDR2 SNTAGT. This CDR3 comprises 14 residues. V shed 0 bases and J 8 bases; nucleotides not matched to a gene: 6.

The CDR3 protein is CASRARGGSYEQYF. As DNA, the CDR3 is TGTGCCAGCAGGGCCAGGGGGGGTTCCTACGAGCAGTACTTC. The J gene is TRBJ2-7, the V gene TRBV2, with D perhaps matching TRBD1 or TRBD2 (7 bases each). The CDR3 consists of 14 residues. V was pared by 6 bases and J by 1 base, with 13 bases between. CDR1 is SNHLY and CDR2 is FYNNEI in the germline V gene.

The chain joins TRBV6-2 or TRBV6-3 to TRBJ2-2; tentative D call: TRBD1 (5 bases). V shed 0 bases and J shed 1 base, with 9 bases lying between them. CDR1 MNHEY and CDR2 SVGEGT come from the germline V gene. The CDR3 length is 16 residues. The CDR3 is CASSYSAGLNTGELFF. Here the CDR3 DNA reads TGTGCCAGCAGTTACTCTGCAGGGCTGAACACCGGGGAGCTGTTTTTT.

The rearrangement joins TRBV7-9 to TRBJ2-5; possible D gene TRBD1, 5 bases. Germline V gene data show CDR1 as SEHNR and CDR2 as FQNEAQ (reference sequence). With 1 base removed from V and 0 bases from J, the gap between germline ends came to 6 bases. CDR3 length equals 14 residues. The CDR3 is CASSLEGDQETQYF. CDR3 sequence (DNA): TGTGCCAGCAGCTTAGAAGGGGACCAAGAGACCCAGTACTTC.

The chain joins TRBV5-6 to TRBJ2-5, with unresolved D. CDR1 SGHDT and CDR2 YYEEEE come from the germline V gene. The CDR3 loop spans 11 amino acids. Trimming pared 7 bases from V and 4 bases from J, leaving 8 bases between. CDR3 sequence reads: CASGRLETQYF. The CDR3 nucleotides are TGTGCCAGCGGACGGCTAGAGACCCAGTACTTC. Drawing the rest from reference TRBV5-6 and TRBJ2-5, the complete variable domain is DAGVTQSPTHLIKTRGQQVTLRCSPKSGHDTVSWYQQALGQGPQFIFQYYEEEERQRGNFPDRFSGHQFPNYSSELNVNALLLGDSALYLCASGRLETQYFGPGTRLLVL.

The rearrangement joins TRBV6-2 or TRBV6-3 to TRBJ1-2; tentative D call: TRBD1 (5 bases). Germline V gene sequence: CDR1 MNHEY, CDR2 SVGEGT. V lost 5 bases to trimming and J lost 4 bases, with 11 bases between them. The CDR3 runs to 13 residues. For the CDR3, the DNA is TGTGCCAGCAGTGCAGGGTCCTTCTATGGCTACACCTTC. It encodes CASSAGSFYGYTF.

The chain uses TRBV7-9 and TRBJ2-6; TRBD1 matches 8 bases. Germline V gene data show CDR1 as SEHNR and CDR2 as FQNEAQ (reference sequence). There are 18 residues in the CDR3. V dropped 5 bases and J dropped 0; count of bases not matched to a gene: 9. CDR3 DNA sequence: TGTGCCAGCAGCAACCGGGACAGGACTCTCTCTGGGGCCAACGTCCTGACTTTC. Translation gives CASSNRDRTLSGANVLTF.

The V call is TRBV5-1, the J call TRBJ2-5; D is undetermined. Trimming cost V 1 base and J 5 bases, with 12 bases left between them. This CDR3 has 14 residues. Germline V gene lookup returns CDR1 SGHRS and CDR2 YFSETQ. The CDR3 loop is CASSLNKQYETQYF. DNA of the CDR3: TGCGCCAGCAGCTTGAATAAACAATACGAGACCCAGTACTTC.

The CDR3 sequence: CASRRGERNIQYF. As DNA, the CDR3 is TGTGCCAGTCGTCGGGGCGAGAGAAACATTCAGTACTTC. The V call is TRBV19, the J call TRBJ2-4; D possibly matches TRBD1 or TRBD2 (5 bases each). This CDR3 has 13 amino acids. Trimming shortened V by 8 bases and J by 6 bases, and 14 bases separated the two germline ends. Germline V lookup: CDR1 LNHDA, CDR2 SQIVND (reference sequence). Filled out from reference TRBV19 and TRBJ2-4, the complete variable domain reads DGGITQSPKYLFRKEGQNVTLSCEQNLNHDAMYWYRQDPGQGLRLIYYSQIVNDFQKGDIAEGYSVSREKKESFPLTVTSAQKNPTAFYLCASRRGERNIQYFGAGTRLSVL.

This clone showed up just once. The chain has TRBV28 and TRBJ1-2; D call uncertain. V lost 7 bases, J lost 5 bases, and 11 bases lay in between. This CDR3 has 12 amino acids. From germline, CDR1 is MDHEN and CDR2 SYDVKM. CDR3 sequence reads: CASTPVSYGYTF. The CDR3 DNA sequence: TGTGCCAGCACCCCGGTCAGTTATGGCTACACCTTC.

V usage is TRBV7-9 and J usage is TRBJ1-5; no definite D call. This CDR3 spans 15 amino acids. Between the trimmed V and J ends, which lost 8 bases and 1 base, there was a span of 15 bases. Germline V gene sequence: CDR1 SEHNR, CDR2 FQNEAQ (reference sequence). The CDR3 loop is CASSGEGRSNQPQHF. The CDR3 DNA is TGTGCCAGCTCCGGGGAGGGCAGGAGCAATCAGCCCCAGCATTTT.

The V and J genes are TRBV19 and TRBJ1-2; D is perhaps TRBD1 (5 bases). The CDR3 covers 14 residues. The germline V gene has CDR1 LNHDA and CDR2 SQIVND (reference sequence). Deletions cut 0 bases from V and 2 bases from J, with 7 bases between. The CDR3: CASSIDHRNYGYTF. The CDR3 bases are TGTGCCAGTAGTATAGATCACAGGAACTATGGCTACACCTTC.

The chain employs TRBV4-1 and TRBJ1-3; weak D call: TRBD1 (5 bases). The CDR3 consists of 17 residues. The germline V gene has CDR1 MGHRA and CDR2 YSYEKL. V lost 8 bases to trimming and J lost 0 bases, with 20 bases between them. CDR3 DNA sequence: TGCGCCAGCTCACAAGGCAAGGGGCCCATCTCTGGAAACACCATATATTTT. Residues: CASSQGKGPISGNTIYF.

The V call is TRBV11-2, the J call TRBJ2-3; D not resolved. Trimming took 1 base from V and 2 from J, leaving 13 bases between them. The length of the CDR3 is 16 residues. The germline CDR1 and CDR2 sequences are SGHAT and FQNNGV. The CDR3 DNA reads as TGTGCCAGCAGCTTAGCTGTGAGCGTTTTCACAGATACGCAGTATTTT. Its protein product is CASSLAVSVFTDTQYF.

J is TRBJ2-7 and V is TRBV5-8; D possibly matches TRBD1 or TRBD2 (5 bases each). Trimming took 2 bases from V and 2 from J, leaving 11 bases between them. Germline loops: CDR1 SGHTS, CDR2 YDEGEE. This CDR3 has 14 amino acids. The CDR3 DNA follows: TGTGCCAGCAGCTTCGGGGCCGTGACCTACGAGCAGTACTTC. Translating it yields CASSFGAVTYEQYF.

The chain uses TRBV15 and TRBJ1-1; 10 nucleotides agree with TRBD1. The V and J ends lost 3 bases and 4 bases, in that order; junction bases with no gene match: 8. This CDR3 is built from 16 residues. Per the germline V gene, CDR1 is LNHNV and CDR2 is YYDKDF (reference sequence). The CDR3 coding sequence is TGTGCCACCAGCAGGGGGGGGACAGGGGCGGGCACTGAAGCTTTCTTT. The encoded protein is CATSRGGTGAGTEAFF. The whole variable domain, filled in from reference TRBV15 and TRBJ1-1, reads DAMVIQNPRYQVTQFGKPVTLSCSQTLNHNVMYWYQQKSSQAPKLLFHYYDKDFNNEADTPDNFQSRRPNTSFCFLDIRSPGLGDTAMYLCATSRGGTGAGTEAFFGQGTRLTVV.

This chain joins TRBV5-5 and TRBJ2-3, with 8 bases aligning to TRBD1. CDR3 size: 14 residues. Losses at the gene ends were 4 bases for V and 4 bases for J; bases not matched to a gene: 5. Germline-derived CDR1 and CDR2 are SGHKS and YYEKEE (reference sequence). In DNA, the CDR3 is TGTGCCAGCAGCCTGGGACAGGAAGCAGATACGCAGTATTTT. It codes for CASSLGQEADTQYF.

The genes are TRBV18 and TRBJ1-3; unclear D gene. The CDR3 runs to 16 residues. V was cut by 3 bases and J by 0 bases, with 12 bases left in between. Germline assignment: CDR1 KGHSH and CDR2 LQKENI. CDR3 DNA sequence: TGTGCCAGCTCACCCCTTAAGGCAGACTCTGGAAACACCATATATTTT. It codes for CASSPLKADSGNTIYF.

As regards this clone: At one boundary the junction diverges from the germline segment, which might be a read error. The V call is TRBV7-7, the J call TRBJ2-5; D possibly matches TRBD1 or TRBD2 (6 bases each). CDR3 length equals 22 residues. Germline CDR1 and CDR2: SSHAT and FNYEAQ (reference sequence). CDR3 nucleotides: TGTGCTAGCAGCTTAAGGGGGGCCCACATGGCGTCAGGGTATTGGGCCCAAGAGACCCAGTACTTC. Its translation: CASSLRGAHMASGYWAQETQYF.

V gene TRBV5-4 combines with J gene TRBJ2-7, with a tentative D call TRBD2 (6 bases). V lost 2 bases, J lost 6 bases, and 21 bases lay in between. This CDR3 has 16 residues. CDR1 is SGHNT and CDR2 is YYREEE in the germline V gene (reference sequence). The CDR3 here is CASSLTPPGTGGEQYF. CDR3 nucleotides: TGTGCCAGCAGCTTAACCCCACCAGGGACTGGAGGCGAGCAGTACTTC.